What follows is one T cell receptor beta chain and its context. This entry is derived from a study of beta chain features in type 1 diabetes. Reverse transcribing all isolated RNA meant expressed TCRB transcripts were sequenced. Assay: immunoSEQ multiplex PCR; the TCRdb copy retains only in-frame clones and omits some. This sample yields about 370,000 clones, of which more than 12% are seen a single time; around 0.02% belongs to the top ten. This CDR3 is built from 13 residues. The germline V gene has CDR1 LNHDA and CDR2 SQIVND (reference sequence). J was trimmed by 2 bases and V by 6 bases; bases with no gene match: 3.

The TCR originated in a woman younger than 35 in good health. The sample was naive CD4+ T cells from blood. The chain uses TRBV19 and TRBJ1-2; TRBD1 matches 7 bases. The CDR3 loop reads CASSRDSNYGYTF. In DNA form, the CDR3 reads TGTGCCAGTAGCCGGGACAGCAACTATGGCTACACCTTC.